This T cell receptor (beta chain) was captured in a study of human T cells and chemical hapten exposure. Whole-study context: Each patient's scalp received weekly diphenylcyclopropenone throughout the approximately 25-week study.

V was clipped by 6 bases and J by 8 bases, with 21 bases between them. CDR3 length: 15 residues. CDR1 is MNHNS and CDR2 is SASEGT in the germline V gene. As for time point: patch test 3, about 24 weeks after DPC sensitization. Treatment reported: therapeutic diphenylcyclopropenone sensitization with weekly scalp DPC. Each CDR3 protein is one row after TCRdb ran MiXCR on the RACE reads. This sample has under 200,000 distinct CDR3 sequences, with around a quarter found just once. The chain uses TRBV6-1 and TRBJ2-3; D might be TRBD2 (6 bases). Sample: whole blood, taken in connection with sensitization to the hapten diphenylcyclopropenone (DPC). This clonotype was sampled from a woman younger than 30 with alopecia areata. Some clones in this sample may be carry-over from other donors' samples. The CDR3: CASSSFPGEQLTQYF. CDR3 bases: TGTGCCAGCAGCTCCTTCCCGGGGGAACAGCTTACGCAGTATTTT.